The present T cell receptor beta chain was sequenced within a study of cytomegalovirus exposure and HLA in healthy donors. For this clone: Its specificity is unknown.

Produced via immunoSEQ multiplex PCR; TCRdb's table is partial and in-frame only. Among 150,000 to 200,000 clones, around 85% were seen once, and the ten largest hold approximately 15%. Study results and limitations: TCR beta chains numbering approximately 150 were designated cytomegalovirus-associated. A later analysis found first-cohort TCR clusters tended to co-occur in the 120 or so validation repertoires. It was reportedly the case that the classifier diagnosed cytomegalovirus status with high specificity and sensitivity. The CMV antigen specificity of a few CMV-associated chains was confirmed through in vitro analysis.

This clonotype was obtained from a young man in good health and CMV-seropositive. The sample comprised PBMCs.

The CDR3 bases are TGTGCCAGCATTCCGGCAGGGGACGAGACCCAGTACTTC. This codes for CASIPAGDETQYF. The J gene is TRBJ2-5, the V gene TRBV6-5; tentative D call: TRBD1 (6 bases). The V end lost 7 bases, the J end lost 5 bases, and 14 bases lay between the germline ends. This CDR3 has 13 amino acids. The germline CDR1 and CDR2 sequences are MNHEY and SVGAGI.